Listed below are T cell receptor beta chains from one sample, sequenced in a study of CD8 T cells in ankylosing spondylitis. TCRdb ran MiXCR on the 5' RACE reads and lists one entry per CDR3 protein. The table lists some 300,000 distinct CDR3 sequences, 20% to 25% of them singletons, with 3.5% in the top ten. Sequencing was performed on blood, either unsorted or a sorted T cell fraction (not recorded which). Receptor source: a female donor with ankylosing spondylitis or in good health (not recorded which). CDR3s include the opening cysteine and the closing phenylalanine or tryptophan. The D gene is left open where the match is weak. Size is stated for part of the rows, as once, few or many counts, or as a class when the clone is expanded.

j_call d_call v_call clone_size cdr3_aa cdr3_nt
TRBJ1-4 - TRBV5-5 few CASSHTGINEKLFF TGTGCCAGCAGCCACACAGGGATTAATGAAAAACTGTTTTTT
TRBJ2-3 - TRBV20-1 many CSARVADTQYF TGCAGTGCTAGAGTCGCGGATACGCAGTATTTT
TRBJ2-4 - TRBV20-1 - CSARDRGRNIQYF TGCAGTGCTAGAGACCGGGGCCGAAACATTCAGTACTTC
TRBJ2-7 - TRBV12-3/TRBV12-4 - CASSLSIGRGSYEQYF TGTGCCAGCAGTTTAAGCATCGGCAGGGGCTCCTACGAGCAGTACTTC
TRBJ2-7 TRBD1 TRBV20-1 - CSASRGQGSYEQYF TGCAGTGCCTCCAGGGGACAGGGGTCCTACGAGCAGTACTTC
TRBJ2-7 TRBD2 TRBV20-1 - CSASSTSGPGPYEQYF TGCAGTGCTAGCTCAACTAGCGGGCCGGGACCCTACGAGCAGTACTTC
TRBJ1-3 TRBD1 TRBV2 few CASSDQGQAGNTIYF TGTGCCAGCAGTGACCAGGGACAGGCTGGAAACACCATATATTTT
TRBJ1-6 TRBD1 TRBV20-1 - CSARGDRVNSPLHF TGCAGTGCTAGAGGGGACAGGGTGAATTCACCCCTCCACTTT
TRBJ1-2 TRBD1 TRBV7-2 - CASSLGSTGGGYGYTF TGTGCCAGCAGCTTAGGATCAACAGGGGGCGGCTATGGCTACACCTTC
TRBJ2-7 - TRBV6-2/TRBV6-3 few CASRITGPYEQYF TGTGCCAGCAGAATCACAGGACCCTACGAGCAGTACTTC
TRBJ2-5 TRBD2 TRBV7-2 - CASSLGLSETQYF TGTGCCAGCAGCTTGGGACTATCGGAGACCCAGTACTTC
TRBJ2-3 - TRBV29-1 few CSVALPDTQYF TGCAGCGTTGCATTGCCAGATACGCAGTATTTT
TRBJ2-7 - TRBV28 - CASSSPPGRTRAYEQYF TGTGCCAGCAGTTCCCCCCCGGGTAGAACCCGAGCCTACGAGCAGTACTTC
TRBJ2-4 TRBD1 TRBV2 - CASSLSGTGIWIQYF TGTGCCAGCAGTCTATCCGGGACAGGGATTTGGATTCAGTACTTC
TRBJ1-3 TRBD1 TRBV15 - CATSVGTGGGNTIYF TGTGCCACCAGCGTCGGGACAGGGGGTGGAAACACCATATATTTT
TRBJ2-1 - TRBV7-9 - CASSYRDAYNEQFF TGTGCCAGCAGCTACCGGGACGCCTACAATGAGCAGTTCTTC
TRBJ2-7 - TRBV19 - CASSIDSEYGEQYF TGTGCCAGTAGTATAGATTCTGAGTACGGCGAGCAGTACTTC
TRBJ2-7 - TRBV12-3/TRBV12-4 - CASSLFYGGPSSYEQYF TGTGCCAGCAGTTTATTCTATGGAGGGCCCAGCTCCTACGAGCAGTACTTC
TRBJ2-5 - TRBV2 - CASRKGGERTQYF TGTGCCAGCAGAAAAGGGGGGGAACGGACCCAGTACTTC
TRBJ1-2 - TRBV18 - CASSPSGDYGYTF TGTGCCAGCTCACCGTCGGGGGACTATGGCTACACCTTC
TRBJ2-7 TRBD1 TRBV7-2 few CASSKTGDAYEQYF TGTGCCAGCAGCAAAACAGGGGACGCCTACGAGCAGTACTTC
TRBJ1-1 - TRBV6-5 few CASSYRGYTEAFF TGTGCCAGCAGTTACCGGGGGTACACTGAAGCTTTCTTT